The clone carrying this T cell receptor (beta chain) was detected a few times. Its antigen is not identified. Preparation of the TCRbeta library was carried out with unique molecular identifiers. Each CDR3 protein gets one entry after TCRdb re-called the PCR reads with MiXCR. Of 350,000 to 500,000 distinct CDR3 sequences listed, about 40% are singletons. The ends lost 0 bases at V and 0 bases at J; junction bases unmatched: 6. Germline V gene sequence: CDR1 SGHAT, CDR2 FQNNGV. The CDR3 is 17 residues long. The sample originates from a study of T-cell reconstitution after alpha-beta-depleted transplantation in children. Study outcomes and limitations: Alpha-beta T cells present about two months after transplant were reported to originate from several hundred expanded graft clones. It was surviving recipient T cells and thymic progenitors that gave some patients high TCRbeta diversity at day 60.

This chain uses TRBV11-2 with TRBJ2-3; 7 bases match TRBD2. The TCR was taken from a girl aged 2 to 10 with aplastic anemia, due to receive a stem cell transplant. Sequenced material: PBMCs, taken before TCRalphabeta/CD19-depleted stem cell transplant. The CDR3 nucleotides are TGTGCCAGCAGCTTAGAGTCTAGCGGAACTAGCACAGATACGCAGTATTTT. It codes for CASSLESSGTSTDTQYF.